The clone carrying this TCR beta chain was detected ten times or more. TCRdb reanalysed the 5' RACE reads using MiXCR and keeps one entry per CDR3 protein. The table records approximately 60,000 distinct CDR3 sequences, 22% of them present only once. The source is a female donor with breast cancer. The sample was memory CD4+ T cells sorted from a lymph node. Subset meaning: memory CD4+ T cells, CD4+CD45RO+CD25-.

The CDR3 nucleotides are TGCAGTGGCCGACCGAGACAGAGATACAATGAGCAGTTCTTC. Its protein product is CSGRPRQRYNEQFF. This chain connects TRBV20-1 to TRBJ2-1; D is possibly TRBD1 (5 bases). The CDR3 loop spans 14 amino acids. Germline values: CDR1 DFQATT, CDR2 SNEGSKA (reference sequence). Deletions cut 7 bases from V and 4 bases from J, with 17 bases between.